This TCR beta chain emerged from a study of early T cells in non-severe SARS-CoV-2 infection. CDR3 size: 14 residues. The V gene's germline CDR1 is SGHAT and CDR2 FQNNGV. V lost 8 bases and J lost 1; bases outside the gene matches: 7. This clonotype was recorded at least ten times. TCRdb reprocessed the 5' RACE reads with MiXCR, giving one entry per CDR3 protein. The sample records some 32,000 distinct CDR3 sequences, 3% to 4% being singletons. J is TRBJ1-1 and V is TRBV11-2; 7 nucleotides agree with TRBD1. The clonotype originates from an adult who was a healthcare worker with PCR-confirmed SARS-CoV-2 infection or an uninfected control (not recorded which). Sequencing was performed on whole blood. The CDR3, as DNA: TGTGCCAGCTCCAGAGGGACAGCGAACACTGAAGCTTTCTTT. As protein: CASSRGTANTEAFF.